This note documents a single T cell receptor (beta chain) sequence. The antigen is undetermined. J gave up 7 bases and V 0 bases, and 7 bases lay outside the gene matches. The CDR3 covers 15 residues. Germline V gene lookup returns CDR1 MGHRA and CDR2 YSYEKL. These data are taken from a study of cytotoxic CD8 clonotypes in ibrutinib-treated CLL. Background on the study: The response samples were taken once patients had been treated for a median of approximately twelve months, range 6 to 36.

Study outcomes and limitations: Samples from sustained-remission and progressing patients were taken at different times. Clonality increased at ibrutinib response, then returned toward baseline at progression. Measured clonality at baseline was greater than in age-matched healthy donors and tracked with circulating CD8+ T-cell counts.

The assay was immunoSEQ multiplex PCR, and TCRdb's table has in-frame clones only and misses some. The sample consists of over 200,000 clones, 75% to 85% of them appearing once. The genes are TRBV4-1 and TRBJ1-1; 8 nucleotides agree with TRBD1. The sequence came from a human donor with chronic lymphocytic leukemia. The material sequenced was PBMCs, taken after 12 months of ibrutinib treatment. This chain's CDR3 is CASSQEKRQGFEAFF. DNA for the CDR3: TGCGCCAGCAGCCAAGAAAAGCGACAGGGGTTTGAAGCTTTCTTT.